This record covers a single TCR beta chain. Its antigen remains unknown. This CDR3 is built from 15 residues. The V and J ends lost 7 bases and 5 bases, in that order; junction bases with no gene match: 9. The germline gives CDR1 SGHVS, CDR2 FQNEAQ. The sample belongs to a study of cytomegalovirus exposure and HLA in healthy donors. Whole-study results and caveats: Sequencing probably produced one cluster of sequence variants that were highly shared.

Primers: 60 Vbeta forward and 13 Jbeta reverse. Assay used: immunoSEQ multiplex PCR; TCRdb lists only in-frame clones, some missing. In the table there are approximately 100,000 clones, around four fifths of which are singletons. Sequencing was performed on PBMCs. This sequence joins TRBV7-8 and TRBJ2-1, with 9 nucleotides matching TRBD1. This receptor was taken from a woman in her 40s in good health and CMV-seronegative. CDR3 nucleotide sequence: TGTGCCAGCACCGTGGAGGGGACAGGGAACAATGAGCAGTTCTTC. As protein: CASTVEGTGNNEQFF.